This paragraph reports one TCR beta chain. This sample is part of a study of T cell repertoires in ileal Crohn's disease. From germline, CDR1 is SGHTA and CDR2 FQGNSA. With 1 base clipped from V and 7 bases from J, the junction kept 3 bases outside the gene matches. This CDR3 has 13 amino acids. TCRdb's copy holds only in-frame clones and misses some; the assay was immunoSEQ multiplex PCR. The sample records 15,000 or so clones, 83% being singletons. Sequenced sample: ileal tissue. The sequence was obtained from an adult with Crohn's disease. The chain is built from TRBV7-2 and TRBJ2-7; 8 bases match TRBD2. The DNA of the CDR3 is TGTGCCAGCAGCTTAGGCCGGGAGGGGGAGCAGTACTTC. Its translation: CASSLGREGEQYF.